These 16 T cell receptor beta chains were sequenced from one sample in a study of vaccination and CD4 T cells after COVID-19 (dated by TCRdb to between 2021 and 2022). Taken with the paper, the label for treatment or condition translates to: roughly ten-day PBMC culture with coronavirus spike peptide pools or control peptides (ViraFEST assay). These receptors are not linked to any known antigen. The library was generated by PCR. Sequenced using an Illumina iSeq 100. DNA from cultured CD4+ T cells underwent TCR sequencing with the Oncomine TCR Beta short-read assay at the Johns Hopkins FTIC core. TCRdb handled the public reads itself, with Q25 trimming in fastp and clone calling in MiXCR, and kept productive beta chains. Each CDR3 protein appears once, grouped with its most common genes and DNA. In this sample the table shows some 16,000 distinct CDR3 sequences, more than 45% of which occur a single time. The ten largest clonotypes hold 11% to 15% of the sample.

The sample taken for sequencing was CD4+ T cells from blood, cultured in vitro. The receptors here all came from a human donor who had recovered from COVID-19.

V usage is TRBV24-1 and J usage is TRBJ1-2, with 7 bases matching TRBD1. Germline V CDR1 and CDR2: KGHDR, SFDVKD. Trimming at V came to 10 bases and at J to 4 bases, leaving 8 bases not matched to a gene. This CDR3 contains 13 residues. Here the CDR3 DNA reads TGTGCCACGAGGGACAGCAAAGCCTATGGCTACACCTTC. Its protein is CATRDSKAYGYTF.

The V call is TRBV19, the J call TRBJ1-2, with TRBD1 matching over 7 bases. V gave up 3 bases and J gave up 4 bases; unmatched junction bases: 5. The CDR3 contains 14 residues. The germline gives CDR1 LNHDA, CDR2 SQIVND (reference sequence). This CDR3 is CASSIRQGPYGYTF. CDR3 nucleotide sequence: TGTGCCAGTAGTATCCGACAGGGTCCCTATGGCTACACCTTC.

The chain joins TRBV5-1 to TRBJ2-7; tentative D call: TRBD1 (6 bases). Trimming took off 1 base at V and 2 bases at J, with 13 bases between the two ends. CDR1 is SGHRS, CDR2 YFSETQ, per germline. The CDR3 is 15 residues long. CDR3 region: CASSLRQGPAYEQYF. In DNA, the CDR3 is TGCGCCAGCAGCTTGCGTCAGGGGCCTGCCTACGAGCAGTACTTC.

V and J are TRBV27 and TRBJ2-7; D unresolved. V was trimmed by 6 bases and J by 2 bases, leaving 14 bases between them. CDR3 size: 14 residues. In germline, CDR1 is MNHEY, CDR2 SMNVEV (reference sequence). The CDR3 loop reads CASRRTAFTYEQYF. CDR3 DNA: TGTGCCAGCAGAAGGACGGCTTTTACCTACGAGCAGTACTTC.

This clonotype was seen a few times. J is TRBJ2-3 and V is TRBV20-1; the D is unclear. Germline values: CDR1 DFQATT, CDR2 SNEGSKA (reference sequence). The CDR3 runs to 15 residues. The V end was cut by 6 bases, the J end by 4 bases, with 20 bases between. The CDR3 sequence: CSAGGVGVVADTQYF. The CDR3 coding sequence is TGCAGTGCGGGCGGCGTCGGTGTTGTCGCAGATACGCAGTATTTT.

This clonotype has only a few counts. This chain's CDR3 is CSAIKGGETQYF. The CDR3 DNA is TGCAGTGCCATCAAGGGTGGGGAGACCCAGTACTTC. The chain combines TRBV20-1 with TRBJ2-5; D ambiguous. Between the trimmed V and J ends, which lost 6 bases and 5 bases, there was a span of 13 bases. Germline V gene data show CDR1 as DFQATT and CDR2 as SNEGSKA (reference sequence). The CDR3 is made up of 12 amino acids.

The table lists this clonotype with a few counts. The CDR3 region is CASSFGQGSNQPQHF. DNA of the CDR3: TGTGCCAGCAGTTTCGGGCAGGGTAGCAATCAGCCCCAGCATTTT. This chain connects TRBV12-3 or TRBV12-4 to TRBJ1-5, with D possibly matching TRBD1 (5 bases). CDR3 length: 15 amino acids. Trimming stripped 3 bases from V and 0 bases from J, with 9 bases between.

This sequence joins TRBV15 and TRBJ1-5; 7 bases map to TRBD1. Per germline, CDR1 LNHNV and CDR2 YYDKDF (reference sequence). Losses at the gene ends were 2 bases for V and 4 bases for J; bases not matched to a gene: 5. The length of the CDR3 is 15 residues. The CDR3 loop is CATSRNADRNQPQHF. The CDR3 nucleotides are TGTGCCACCAGCAGAAATGCGGACAGGAATCAGCCCCAGCATTTT. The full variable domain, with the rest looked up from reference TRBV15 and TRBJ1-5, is DAMVIQNPRYQVTQFGKPVTLSCSQTLNHNVMYWYQQKSSQAPKLLFHYYDKDFNNEADTPDNFQSRRPNTSFCFLDIRSPGLGDTAMYLCATSRNADRNQPQHFGDGTRLSIL.

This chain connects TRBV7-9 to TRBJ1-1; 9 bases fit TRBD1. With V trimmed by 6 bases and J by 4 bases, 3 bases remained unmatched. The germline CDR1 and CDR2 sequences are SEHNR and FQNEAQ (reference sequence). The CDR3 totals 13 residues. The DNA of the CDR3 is TGTGCCAGCAGTTCACAGGGGGCCACTGAAGCTTTCTTT. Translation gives CASSSQGATEAFF.

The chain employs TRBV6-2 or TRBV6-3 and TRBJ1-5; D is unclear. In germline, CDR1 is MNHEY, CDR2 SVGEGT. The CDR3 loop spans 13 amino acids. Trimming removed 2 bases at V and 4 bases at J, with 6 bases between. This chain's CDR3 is CASSYNGNQPQHF. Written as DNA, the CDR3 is TGTGCCAGCAGTTACAATGGGAATCAGCCCCAGCATTTT.

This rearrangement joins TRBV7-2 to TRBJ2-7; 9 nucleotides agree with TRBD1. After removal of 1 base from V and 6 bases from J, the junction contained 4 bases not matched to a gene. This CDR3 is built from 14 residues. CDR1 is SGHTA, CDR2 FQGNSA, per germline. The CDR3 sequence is CASSLGLGQGEQYF. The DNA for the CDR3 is TGTGCCAGCAGCTTAGGATTGGGACAGGGCGAGCAGTACTTC.

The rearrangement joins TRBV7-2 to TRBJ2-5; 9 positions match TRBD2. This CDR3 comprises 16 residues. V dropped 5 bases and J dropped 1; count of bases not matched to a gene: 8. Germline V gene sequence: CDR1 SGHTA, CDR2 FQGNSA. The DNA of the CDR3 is TGTGCCAGCAGCCCGGGACTAGCCCGATTCCAAGAGACCCAGTACTTC. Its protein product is CASSPGLARFQETQYF.

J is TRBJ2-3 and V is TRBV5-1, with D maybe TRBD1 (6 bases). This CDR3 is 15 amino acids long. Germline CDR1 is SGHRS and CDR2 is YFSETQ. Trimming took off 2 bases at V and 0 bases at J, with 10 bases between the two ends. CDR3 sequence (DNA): TGCGCCAGCAGCTTCGAGGGGGTTAGCACAGATACGCAGTATTTT. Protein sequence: CASSFEGVSTDTQYF.

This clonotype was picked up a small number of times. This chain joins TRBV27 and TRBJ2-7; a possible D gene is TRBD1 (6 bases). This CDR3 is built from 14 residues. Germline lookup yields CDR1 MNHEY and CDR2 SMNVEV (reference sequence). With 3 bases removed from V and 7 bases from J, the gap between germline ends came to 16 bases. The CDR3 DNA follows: TGTGCCAGCAGTTTCGCCCAGGGGCTGGGAGAGCAGTACTTC. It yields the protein CASSFAQGLGEQYF.

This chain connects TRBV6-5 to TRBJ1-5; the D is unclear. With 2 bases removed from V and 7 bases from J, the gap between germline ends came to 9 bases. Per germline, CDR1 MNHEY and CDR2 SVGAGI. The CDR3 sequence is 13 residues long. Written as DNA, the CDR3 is TGTGCCAGCAGTTACGGGAGAGGCCAGCCCCAGCATTTT. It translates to CASSYGRGQPQHF.

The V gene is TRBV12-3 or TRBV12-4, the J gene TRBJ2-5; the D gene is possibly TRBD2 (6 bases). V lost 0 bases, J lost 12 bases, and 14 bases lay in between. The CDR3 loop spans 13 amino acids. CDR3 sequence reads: CASSLAQGGVEYF. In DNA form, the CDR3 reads TGTGCCAGCAGTTTAGCGCAAGGCGGGGTGGAGTACTTC.